A single sample is the source of the 12 T cell receptor beta chains below, sequenced in a study of blood T cell repertoires in COVID-19. The repertoire was sequenced with immunoSEQ multiplex PCR; TCRdb's copy has only in-frame clones and lacks some. Among under 200,000 clones listed, around 82% were seen once. The sequenced sample consisted of PBMCs or T cells enriched from blood (not recorded which). The origin of the receptors is a woman between 45 and 65 years old in a cohort exposed to, infected with or recovered from COVID-19 (not recorded which).

V gene TRBV5-1 combines with J gene TRBJ2-3; TRBD2 matches at 15 bases. Germline CDR1 is SGHRS and CDR2 is YFSETQ. J gave up 1 base and V 6 bases, and 9 bases lay outside the gene matches. The CDR3 length is 18 residues. CDR3 sequence reads: CASTPGLAGGVRTDTQYF. The CDR3 DNA follows: TGCGCCAGCACCCCGGGACTAGCGGGGGGCGTGCGCACAGATACGCAGTATTTT.

The rearrangement links TRBV24-1 to TRBJ1-5, with D unclear. Trimming pared 6 bases from V and 0 bases from J, leaving 8 bases between. CDR3 length equals 14 residues. Germline V gene data show CDR1 as KGHDR and CDR2 as SFDVKD. The CDR3 coding sequence is TGTGCCACCAGTTCGCGTTATAGCAATCAGCCCCAGCATTTT. Translating it yields CATSSRYSNQPQHF.

The chain carries TRBV2 and TRBJ1-5; TRBD1 aligns across 7 bases. Germline CDR1 SNHLY, CDR2 FYNNEI. The length of the CDR3 is 16 residues. J was trimmed by 0 bases and V by 4 bases; bases with no gene match: 6. The DNA for the CDR3 is TGTGCCAGCAGTGCGGAGGGGGCCGGTAGCAATCAGCCCCAGCATTTT. Its protein product is CASSAEGAGSNQPQHF. Based on the CDR3 plus reference TRBV2 and TRBJ1-5, the full variable domain is EPEVTQTPSHQVTQMGQEVILRCVPISNHLYFYWYRQILGQKVEFLVSFYNNEISEKSEIFDDQFSVERPDGSNFTLKIRSTKLEDSAMYFCASSAEGAGSNQPQHFGDGTRLSIL.

This clone was counted many times. The chain links TRBV5-8 to TRBJ2-4; D is unresolved. This CDR3 is 13 amino acids long. Germline V gene sequence: CDR1 SGHTS, CDR2 YDEGEE. V was trimmed by 4 bases and J by 1 base, leaving 6 bases between them. CDR3 sequence (DNA): TGTGCCAGCAGCGTTATGGCCAAAAACATTCAGTACTTC. Encoded protein: CASSVMAKNIQYF. The whole variable domain, filled in from reference TRBV5-8 and TRBJ2-4, reads EAGVTQSPTHLIKTRGQQATLRCSPISGHTSVYWYQQALGLGLQFLLWYDEGEERNRGNFPPRFSGRQFPNYSSELNVNALELEDSALYLCASSVMAKNIQYFGAGTRLSVL.

The chain carries TRBV3-1 (or the pseudogene TRBV3-2) and TRBJ1-1; no firm D call. The germline gives CDR1 LGHDT, CDR2 YNNKEL (reference sequence). Trimming took 4 bases from V and 4 from J, leaving 10 bases between them. The CDR3 has 13 residues. The CDR3, as DNA: TGTGCCAGCAGCCCGCCAGTTGGCACTGAAGCTTTCTTT. Translation gives CASSPPVGTEAFF.

To note about this clone: The same CDR3 is also encoded by other DNA sequences in this sample. The chain recombines TRBV28 with TRBJ1-5; D possibly corresponds to TRBD1 (5 bases). The CDR3 totals 16 residues. Germline assignment: CDR1 MDHEN and CDR2 SYDVKM. The V gene lost 6 bases and the J gene lost 0 bases, with 15 bases spanning the gap. CDR3 sequence reads: CASSPGGRDSNQPQHF. The DNA for the CDR3 is TGTGCCAGCAGCCCCGGGGGTAGGGATAGCAATCAGCCCCAGCATTTT.

The chain is built from TRBV6-5 and TRBJ2-6; tentative D call: TRBD2 (6 bases). CDR1 is MNHEY and CDR2 is SVGAGI in the germline V gene. The CDR3 has 16 residues. V dropped 0 bases and J dropped 2 bases, with 8 bases sitting between them. CDR3 sequence: CASSYSGGAGANVLTF. CDR3 coding DNA: TGTGCCAGCAGTTACTCGGGGGGAGCTGGGGCCAACGTCCTGACTTTC.

This chain links TRBV9 with TRBJ2-7; 10 positions match TRBD2. The CDR3 has 17 amino acids. Looked up from germline, CDR1 is SGDLS and CDR2 is YYNGEE. V lost 4 bases to trimming and J lost 5 bases; unmatched junction nucleotides: 15. The DNA for the CDR3 is TGTGCCAGCAGCCGTGAGACTGGGGTAGCGGGAGGAAACGAGCAGTACTTC. Protein: CASSRETGVAGGNEQYF.

The chain recombines TRBV19 with TRBJ1-3; tentatively, D is TRBD1 (6 bases). The V gene lost 8 bases and the J gene lost 4 bases, with 18 bases spanning the gap. Germline CDR1 is LNHDA and CDR2 is SQIVND (reference sequence). This CDR3 has 15 amino acids. DNA for the CDR3: TGTGCCAGTGGACAAAACAGGGACCCAGGAAACACCATATATTTT. This sequence encodes CASGQNRDPGNTIYF.

V gene TRBV28 combines with J gene TRBJ2-7, with D possibly TRBD2 on 7 matching bases. Trimming took off 8 bases at V and 5 bases at J, with 13 bases between the two ends. Germline V gives CDR1 MDHEN, CDR2 SYDVKM. The CDR3 is made up of 12 amino acids. The CDR3 region is CASGGALNEQYF. The CDR3 DNA reads as TGTGCCAGCGGGGGGGCGCTCAACGAGCAGTACTTC.

The chain links TRBV10-3 to TRBJ2-1; TRBD2 matches 8 bases. The V and J ends lost 0 bases and 7 bases, in that order; junction bases with no gene match: 8. Germline CDR1 is ENHRY and CDR2 is SYGVKD. CDR3 size: 16 residues. The chain's CDR3 is CAISESNGGRSNEQFF. CDR3 DNA sequence: TGTGCCATCAGTGAGTCGAACGGCGGGAGGAGTAATGAGCAGTTCTTC.

Only a few counts were recorded for this clone. V is TRBV28 and J is TRBJ1-3; D is perhaps TRBD1 (5 bases). There are 16 residues in the CDR3. Germline assignment: CDR1 MDHEN and CDR2 SYDVKM. The germline V and J ends were trimmed by 4 bases and 0 bases, with 13 bases remaining between them. The CDR3 protein is CASSSGGTFSGNTIYF. CDR3 DNA: TGTGCCAGCAGTTCGGGGGGGACCTTCTCTGGAAACACCATATATTTT.